This T cell receptor beta chain was sequenced during a study of CD8 T cells in Susac syndrome. RNA, at about 0.45 to 1 ug, was reverse transcribed with random hexamers. Each CDR3 protein gets one entry after TCRdb re-called the immunoSEQ multiplex PCR reads with MiXCR. The sample gives about 150,000 distinct CDR3 sequences, about 94% of which show up once; just over 0.2% is in the top ten. Only one count was recorded for this clonotype. Trimming took off 5 bases at V and 1 base at J, with 14 bases between the two ends. The CDR3 runs 15 residues. CDR1 SEHNR and CDR2 FQNEAQ come from the germline V gene (reference sequence).

This TCR was recovered from a human donor with multiple sclerosis. This rearrangement joins TRBV7-9 to TRBJ1-2; D is perhaps TRBD1 (5 bases). Sequences were obtained from CD8+ T cells from PBMCs. The CDR3: CASSGRDGHNYGYTF. For the CDR3, the DNA is TGTGCCAGCAGCGGCCGGGACGGGCATAACTATGGCTACACCTTC.